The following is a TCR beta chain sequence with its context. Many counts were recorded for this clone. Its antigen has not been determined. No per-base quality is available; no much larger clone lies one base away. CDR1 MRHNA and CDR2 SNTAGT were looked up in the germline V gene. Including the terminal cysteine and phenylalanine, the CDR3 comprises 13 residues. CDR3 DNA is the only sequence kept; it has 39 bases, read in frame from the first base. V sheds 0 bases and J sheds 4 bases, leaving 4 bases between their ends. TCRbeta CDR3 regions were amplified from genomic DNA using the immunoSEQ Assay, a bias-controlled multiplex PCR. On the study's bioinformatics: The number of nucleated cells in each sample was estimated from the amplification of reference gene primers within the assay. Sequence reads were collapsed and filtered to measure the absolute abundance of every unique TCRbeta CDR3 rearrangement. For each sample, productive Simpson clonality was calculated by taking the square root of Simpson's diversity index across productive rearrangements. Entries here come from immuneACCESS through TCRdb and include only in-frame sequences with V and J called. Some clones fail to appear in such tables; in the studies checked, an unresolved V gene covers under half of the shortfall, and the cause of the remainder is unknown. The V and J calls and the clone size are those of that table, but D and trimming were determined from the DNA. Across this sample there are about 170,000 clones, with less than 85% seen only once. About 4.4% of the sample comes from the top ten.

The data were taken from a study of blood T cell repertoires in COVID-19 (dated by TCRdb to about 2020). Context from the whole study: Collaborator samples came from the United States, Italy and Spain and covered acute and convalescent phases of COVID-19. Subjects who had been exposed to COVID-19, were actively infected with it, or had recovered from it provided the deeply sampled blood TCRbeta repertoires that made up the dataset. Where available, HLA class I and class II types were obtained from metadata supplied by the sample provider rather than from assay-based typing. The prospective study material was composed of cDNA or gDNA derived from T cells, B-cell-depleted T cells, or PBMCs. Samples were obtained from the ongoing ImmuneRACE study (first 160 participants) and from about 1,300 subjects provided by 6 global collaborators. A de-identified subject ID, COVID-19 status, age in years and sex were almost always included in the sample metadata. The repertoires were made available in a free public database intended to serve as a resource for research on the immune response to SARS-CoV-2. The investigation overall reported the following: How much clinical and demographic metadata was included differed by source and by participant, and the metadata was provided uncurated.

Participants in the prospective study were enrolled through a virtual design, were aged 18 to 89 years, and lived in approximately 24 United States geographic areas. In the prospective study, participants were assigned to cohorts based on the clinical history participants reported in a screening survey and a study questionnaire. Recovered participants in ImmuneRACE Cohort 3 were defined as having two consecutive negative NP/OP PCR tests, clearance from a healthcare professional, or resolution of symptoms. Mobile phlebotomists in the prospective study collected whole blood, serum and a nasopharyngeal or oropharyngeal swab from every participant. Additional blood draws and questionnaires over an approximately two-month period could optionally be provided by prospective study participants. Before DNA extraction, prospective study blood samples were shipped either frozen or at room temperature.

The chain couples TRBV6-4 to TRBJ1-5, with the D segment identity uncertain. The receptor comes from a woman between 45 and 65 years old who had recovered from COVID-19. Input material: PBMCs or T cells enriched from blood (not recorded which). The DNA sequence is TGTGCCAGCAGTGACTCGGAGAATCAGCCCCAGCATTTT. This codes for CASSDSENQPQHF.